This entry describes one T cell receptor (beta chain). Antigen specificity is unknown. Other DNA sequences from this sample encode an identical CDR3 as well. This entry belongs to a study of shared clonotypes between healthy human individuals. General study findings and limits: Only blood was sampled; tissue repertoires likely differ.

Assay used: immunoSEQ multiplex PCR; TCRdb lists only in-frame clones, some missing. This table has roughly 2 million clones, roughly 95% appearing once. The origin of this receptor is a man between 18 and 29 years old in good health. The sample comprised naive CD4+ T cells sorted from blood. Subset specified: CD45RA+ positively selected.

For the CDR3, the DNA is TGTGCCAGTAGAGAGGGACAAAGGAACACTGAAGCTTTCTTT. Its translation is CASREGQRNTEAFF. The J gene is TRBJ1-1, the V gene TRBV19, with TRBD1 as a possible D gene (6 bases). Trimming took 6 bases from V and 1 from J, leaving 12 bases between them. Per germline, CDR1 LNHDA and CDR2 SQIVND (reference sequence). CDR3 length: 14 residues.